This TCR beta chain was found in a study of CD8+CD57+ T cells in acquired aplastic anemia. Genomic DNA, the template, was used for profiling of the TCR beta VDJ and CDR3. Each CDR3 protein is one row after TCRdb ran MiXCR on the reads. The table includes hundreds of thousands of distinct CDR3 sequences, more than 25% detected once. Whoever was chosen for sequencing had shown CD8+CD57+ cell expansion by flow cytometry. CDR1 and CDR2 from the germline V gene are ENHRY and SYGVKD. V was clipped by 10 bases and J by 5 bases; unmatched bases: 15. CDR3 length: 17 residues. This sequence joins TRBV10-3 and TRBJ2-3; 13 nucleotides agree with TRBD2. This TCR came from a human donor with aplastic anemia. Sequencing was performed on sorted CD4+, CD8+, or CD8+CD57+ T cells (not recorded which) from PBMCs. The CDR3 nucleotides are TGTGCCACAACCCGGGGGCCGGGACTAGCGGGAAGAGATACGCAGTATTTT. This codes for CATTRGPGLAGRDTQYF.